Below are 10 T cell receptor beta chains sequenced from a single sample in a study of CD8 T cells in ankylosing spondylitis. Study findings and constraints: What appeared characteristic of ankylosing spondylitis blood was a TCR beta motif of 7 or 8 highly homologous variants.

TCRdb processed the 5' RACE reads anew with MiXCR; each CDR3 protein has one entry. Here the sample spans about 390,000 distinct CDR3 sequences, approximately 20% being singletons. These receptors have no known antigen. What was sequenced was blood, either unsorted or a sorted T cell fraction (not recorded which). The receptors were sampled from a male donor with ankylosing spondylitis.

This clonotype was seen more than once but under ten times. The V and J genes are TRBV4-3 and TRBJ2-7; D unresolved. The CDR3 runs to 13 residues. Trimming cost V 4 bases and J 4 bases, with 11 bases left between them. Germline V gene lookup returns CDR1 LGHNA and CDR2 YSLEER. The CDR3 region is CASSPWAIYEQYF. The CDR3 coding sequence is TGCGCCAGCAGCCCCTGGGCCATATACGAGCAGTACTTC.

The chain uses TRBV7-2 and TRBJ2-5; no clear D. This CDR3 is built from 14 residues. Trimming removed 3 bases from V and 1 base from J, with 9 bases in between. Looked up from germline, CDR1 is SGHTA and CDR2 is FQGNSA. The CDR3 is CASSFYRPQETQYF. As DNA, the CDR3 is TGTGCCAGCAGCTTTTATCGGCCCCAAGAGACCCAGTACTTC. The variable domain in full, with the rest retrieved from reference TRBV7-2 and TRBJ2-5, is GAGVSQSPSNKVTEKGKDVELRCDPISGHTALYWYRQSLGQGLEFLIYFQGNSAPDKSGLPSDRFSAERTGGSVSTLTIQRTQQEDSAVYLCASSFYRPQETQYFGPGTRLLVL.

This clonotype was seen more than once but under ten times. CDR3 bases: TGTGCCAGTAGGGACAGGGTCGGGACCGGGGAGCTGTTTTTT. Protein: CASRDRVGTGELFF. V usage is TRBV19 and J usage is TRBJ2-2; 8 bases line up with TRBD1. Germline CDR1 and CDR2: LNHDA and SQIVND (reference sequence). The CDR3 is 14 amino acids. V lost 6 bases and J lost 5; bases outside the gene matches: 5.

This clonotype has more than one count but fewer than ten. The CDR3 bases are TGCGCCAGCACCAGTGGCGGGAGCACAGATACGCAGTATTTT. Protein sequence: CASTSGGSTDTQYF. The V and J genes are TRBV5-1 and TRBJ2-3; maybe TRBD2 (5 bases). Germline V gene lookup returns CDR1 SGHRS and CDR2 YFSETQ. Trimming shortened V by 6 bases and J by 0 bases, and 11 bases separated the two germline ends. The CDR3 has 14 residues. Complete variable domain (other parts from reference TRBV5-1 and TRBJ2-3): KAGVTQTPRYLIKTRGQQVTLSCSPISGHRSVSWYQQTPGQGLQFLFEYFSETQRNKGNFPGRFSGRQFSNSRSEMNVSTLELGDSALYLCASTSGGSTDTQYFGPGTRLTVL.

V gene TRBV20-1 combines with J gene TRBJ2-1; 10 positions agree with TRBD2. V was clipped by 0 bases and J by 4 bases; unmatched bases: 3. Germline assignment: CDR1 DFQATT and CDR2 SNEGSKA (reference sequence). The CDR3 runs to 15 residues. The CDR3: CSARDGAGGYNEQFF. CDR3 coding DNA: TGCAGTGCTAGAGATGGAGCGGGAGGGTACAATGAGCAGTTCTTC.

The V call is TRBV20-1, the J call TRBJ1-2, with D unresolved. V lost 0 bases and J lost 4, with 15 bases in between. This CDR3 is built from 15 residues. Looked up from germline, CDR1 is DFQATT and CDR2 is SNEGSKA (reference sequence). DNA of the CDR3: TGCAGTGCTAGAGATCAACGGGGTTTAGGCTATGGCTACACCTTC. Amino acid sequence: CSARDQRGLGYGYTF.

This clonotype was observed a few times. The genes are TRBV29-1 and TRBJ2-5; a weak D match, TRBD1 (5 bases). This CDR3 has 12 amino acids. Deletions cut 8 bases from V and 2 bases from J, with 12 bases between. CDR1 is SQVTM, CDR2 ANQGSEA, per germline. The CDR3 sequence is CSPVTAQETQYF. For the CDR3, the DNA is TGCAGCCCCGTGACAGCTCAAGAGACCCAGTACTTC.

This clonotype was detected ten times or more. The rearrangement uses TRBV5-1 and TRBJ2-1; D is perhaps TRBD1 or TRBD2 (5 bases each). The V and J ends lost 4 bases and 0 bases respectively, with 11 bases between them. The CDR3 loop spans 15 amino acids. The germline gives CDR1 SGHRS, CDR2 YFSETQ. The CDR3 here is CASSVGDLSYNEQFF. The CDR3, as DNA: TGCGCCAGCAGCGTAGGGGACCTCTCCTACAATGAGCAGTTCTTC.

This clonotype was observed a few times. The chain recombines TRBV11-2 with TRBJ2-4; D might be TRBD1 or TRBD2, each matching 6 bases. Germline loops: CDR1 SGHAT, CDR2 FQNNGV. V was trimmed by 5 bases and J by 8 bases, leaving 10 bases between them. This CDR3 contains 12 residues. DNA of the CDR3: TGTGCCAGCAGCCCGAGGGGGGACATTCAGTACTTC. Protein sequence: CASSPRGDIQYF. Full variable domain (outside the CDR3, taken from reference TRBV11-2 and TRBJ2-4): EAGVAQSPRYKIIEKRQSVAFWCNPISGHATLYWYQQILGQGPKLLIQFQNNGVVDDSQLPKDRFSAERLKGVDSTLKIQPAKLEDSAVYLCASSPRGDIQYFGAGTRLSVL.

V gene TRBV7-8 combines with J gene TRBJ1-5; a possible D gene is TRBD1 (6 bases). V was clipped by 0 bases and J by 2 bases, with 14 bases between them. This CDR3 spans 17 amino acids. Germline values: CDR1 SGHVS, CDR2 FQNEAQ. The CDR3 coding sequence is TGTGCCAGCAGCTTAGCGGGGCCAGGGGCTGGCAATCAGCCCCAGCATTTT. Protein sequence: CASSLAGPGAGNQPQHF. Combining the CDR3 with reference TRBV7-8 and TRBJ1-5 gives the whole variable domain GAGVSQSPRYKVAKRGQDVALRCDPISGHVSLFWYQQALGQGPEFLTYFQNEAQLDKSGLPSDRFFAERPEGSVSTLKIQRTQQEDSAVYLCASSLAGPGAGNQPQHFGDGTRLSIL.